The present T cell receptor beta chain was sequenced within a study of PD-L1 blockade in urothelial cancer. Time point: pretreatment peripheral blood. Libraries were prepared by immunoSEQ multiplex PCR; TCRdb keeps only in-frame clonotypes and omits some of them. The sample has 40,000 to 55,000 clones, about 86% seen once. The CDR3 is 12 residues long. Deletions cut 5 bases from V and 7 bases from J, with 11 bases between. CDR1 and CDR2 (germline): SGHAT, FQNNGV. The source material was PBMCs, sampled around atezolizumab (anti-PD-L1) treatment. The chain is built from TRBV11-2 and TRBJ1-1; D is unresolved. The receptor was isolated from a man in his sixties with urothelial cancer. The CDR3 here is CASSRRSGEAFF. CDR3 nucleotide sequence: TGTGCCAGCAGCCGGAGGTCCGGTGAAGCTTTCTTT.